The 32 T cell receptor beta chains in this list originate from one sample, sequenced in a study of Graves' ophthalmopathy and Graves' hyperthyroidism. Amplification from RNA transcripts yielded the TCR beta CDR3 regions. The first-round RT-PCR employed HTBI primers together with the Qiagen OneStep RT-PCR kit. A multiplex PCR was then performed as the second round. TCRdb reanalysed the multiplex PCR reads using MiXCR and keeps one entry per CDR3 protein. The repertoire holds hundreds of thousands of distinct CDR3 sequences, with around a fifth as singletons. The sample was peripheral blood. These receptors originate from a woman between 18 and 29 years old with stable Graves' hyperthyroidism. Some clones in this sample may be carry-over from other donors' samples.

The sample holds many counts of this clonotype. This chain links TRBV12-3 or TRBV12-4 with TRBJ1-1; D is perhaps TRBD1 (5 bases). The CDR3 has 14 amino acids. Trimming removed 3 bases from V and 0 bases from J, with 8 bases in between. CDR3 in amino acids: CASSLNRMNTEAFF. The CDR3 DNA reads TGTGCCAGCAGTTTGAACAGGATGAACACTGAAGCTTTCTTT.

On this clonotype: A clone one base away is much larger, so this may be a read error. The CDR3 does not close with the conserved phenylalanine or tryptophan, likely indicating a read error. The V call is TRBV20-1, the J call TRBJ2-7, with D perhaps matching TRBD1 (6 bases). The germline CDR1 and CDR2 sequences are DFQATT and SNEGSKA (reference sequence). There are 16 residues in the CDR3. V lost 4 bases, J lost 0 bases, and 19 bases lay in between. The CDR3 nucleotides read TGCAGTGCTAACTACCGGGACACCCAATACTCCTACGAGCAGTACTAC. Translated: CSANYRDTQYSYEQYY.

This clonotype occurred many times. V and J are TRBV20-1 and TRBJ2-7, with 7 bases that match TRBD1. With 5 bases clipped from V and 0 bases from J, the junction kept 7 bases outside the gene matches. The germline CDR1 and CDR2 sequences are DFQATT and SNEGSKA (reference sequence). The CDR3 length is 14 residues. The CDR3 nucleotides read TGCAGTGCTCGTCAACAGGGGAGCTCCTACGAGCAGTACTTC. Protein: CSARQQGSSYEQYF.

This clonotype was counted a few times. This chain uses TRBV12-3 or TRBV12-4 with TRBJ2-2; D gene ambiguous. V lost 2 bases, J lost 0 bases, and 4 bases lay in between. The CDR3 has 14 amino acids. For the CDR3, the DNA is TGTGCCAGCAGTTTAAAGGCGAACACCGGGGAGCTGTTTTTT. Translated: CASSLKANTGELFF.

This clonotype was seen repeatedly, ten times or more. The chain is built from TRBV12-3 or TRBV12-4 and TRBJ1-1; D gene ambiguous. There are 13 residues in the CDR3. Trimming cost V 2 bases and J 2 bases, with 6 bases left between them. The CDR3 DNA follows: TGTGCCAGCAGTTTACAGGATAACACTGAAGCTTTCTTT. Its translation is CASSLQDNTEAFF.

This clonotype was recorded at least ten times. The chain employs TRBV12-3 or TRBV12-4 and TRBJ1-1; D perhaps matches TRBD1 (5 bases). The CDR3 contains 14 residues. V shed 7 bases and J shed 3 bases, with 15 bases lying between them. The CDR3 region has the DNA TGTGCCAGCACTCTAGCCGACAGCTACACTGAAGCTTTCTTT. This sequence encodes CASTLADSYTEAFF.

The chain is built from TRBV6-2 or TRBV6-3 and TRBJ1-6, with 9 bases fitting TRBD1. This CDR3 is 15 amino acids long. Germline V CDR1 and CDR2: MNHEY, SVGEGT. The trim removed 7 bases at V and 5 bases at J, leaving 6 bases unmatched. In nucleotides, the CDR3 is TGTGCCAGCATCGACCGGGACAGGGATAATTCACCCCTCCACTTT. This translates into CASIDRDRDNSPLHF.

Details on this clonotype: This sequence may be a read error, since a much larger clone differs from it by one base. The chain recombines TRBV6-2 or TRBV6-3 with TRBJ2-7; 12 positions match TRBD1. The CDR3 contains 16 residues. Germline V gene sequence: CDR1 MNHEY, CDR2 SVGEGT. V shed 4 bases, J shed 9 bases, and the junction held 13 bases outside the gene matches. The CDR3 bases are TGTGCCAGCAGTTCGGGACAGGGGGCCGGTCTATCGGGGCAGTACTTC. The encoded protein is CASSSGQGAGLSGQYF.

This clonotype was detected ten times or more. The V gene is TRBV10-3, the J gene TRBJ1-1, with 7 bases fitting TRBD1. Per the germline V gene, CDR1 is ENHRY and CDR2 is SYGVKD. V lost 6 bases, J lost 0 bases, and 4 bases stayed unmatched. The CDR3 length is 14 residues. This CDR3 reads CAISPTGLNTEAFF. For the CDR3, the DNA is TGTGCCATCAGCCCGACAGGGTTGAACACTGAAGCTTTCTTT.

The rearrangement joins TRBV10-1 to TRBJ1-5, with D possibly matching TRBD1 (6 bases). V was cut by 5 bases and J by 6 bases, with 14 bases left in between. Looked up from germline, CDR1 is WNHNN and CDR2 is SYGVQD (reference sequence). The CDR3 has 14 amino acids. The CDR3 DNA follows: TGCGCCAGCAGTAAAGACAGGTATACTCAGCCCCAGCATTTT. Amino acids: CASSKDRYTQPQHF.

This clonotype was seen at least ten times. The chain uses TRBV5-1 and TRBJ1-1; TRBD1 is a possible D gene (6 bases). V lost 3 bases and J lost 1, with 16 bases in between. Germline CDR1 reads SGHRS; CDR2 reads YFSETQ. This CDR3 region has 16 residues. CDR3 coding DNA: TGCGCCAGCAGCTACGTCGTGGGGGGGCCGAACACTGAAGCTTTCTTT. This gives the protein CASSYVVGGPNTEAFF.

This clonotype was seen many times. This sequence joins TRBV6-2 or TRBV6-3 and TRBJ2-7; 9 bases map to TRBD1. The trim removed 7 bases at V and 13 bases at J, leaving 11 bases unmatched. The CDR3 consists of 12 residues. Germline lookup yields CDR1 MNHEY and CDR2 SVGEGT. This chain's CDR3 is CASNTGGLTVYF. The CDR3 region has the DNA TGTGCCAGCAACACAGGGGGCCTAACAGTTTACTTC.

This clonotype was seen only a few times. The rearrangement uses TRBV12-3 or TRBV12-4 and TRBJ2-2; D is undetermined. Trimming took off 7 bases at V and 4 bases at J, with 10 bases between the two ends. This CDR3 is built from 13 residues. CDR3 nucleotide sequence: TGTGCCAGCACTGCGTTTGGCACCGGGGAGCTGTTTTTT. Translating it yields CASTAFGTGELFF.

This clonotype came up many times. An end of the junction does not agree with germline; a read error may underlie this. This chain connects TRBV7-2 to TRBJ1-6; no reliable D call. CDR1 SGHTA and CDR2 FQGNSA come from the germline V gene. This CDR3 spans 15 amino acids. CDR3 in amino acids: CASSLEWSYNSPLHF. In nucleotides, the CDR3 is TGTGCCAGCAGCTTAGAGTGGTCCTATAATTCACCCCTTCACTTT.

Note on this clonotype: Germline is not matched at one junction end, which may reflect a read error. The chain has TRBV12-3 or TRBV12-4 and TRBJ1-1; D is perhaps TRBD1 (5 bases). The CDR3 loop spans 11 amino acids. CDR3 nucleotide sequence: TGTGCCAGCAGGGGACGGTCTGAAGCTTGCTTT. It translates to CASRGRSEACF.

This clonotype has at least ten counts. The rearrangement uses TRBV30 and TRBJ2-2; D is unclear. Trimming cost V 0 bases and J 8 bases, with 7 bases left between them. Germline CDR1 GTSNPN, CDR2 SVGIG (reference sequence). CDR3 length: 12 amino acids. The CDR3 DNA reads TGTGCCTGGAGTGTACCTAAGGGGGAGCTGTTTTTT. Amino acids: CAWSVPKGELFF.

This clonotype came up many times. The V gene is TRBV7-2, the J gene TRBJ1-2; tentative D call: TRBD1 (5 bases). The germline V and J ends were trimmed by 5 bases and 14 bases, with 27 bases remaining between them. CDR3 length: 15 amino acids. Germline V gene data show CDR1 as SGHTA and CDR2 as FQGNSA. DNA for the CDR3: TGTGCCAGCAGCCACCTGGGACGGGACTTCTATGGAGATACCTTC. It yields the protein CASSHLGRDFYGDTF.

The V and J genes are TRBV12-3 or TRBV12-4 and TRBJ1-5; 9 bases are a match to TRBD1. This CDR3 region has 15 residues. With V trimmed by 5 bases and J by 6 bases, 8 bases remained unmatched. The CDR3 loop is CASSKPTGGGQPQHF. DNA of the CDR3: TGTGCCAGCAGTAAACCTACAGGGGGCGGTCAGCCCCAGCATTTT.

The rearrangement uses TRBV7-3 and TRBJ1-3; D gene ambiguous. The ends were cut back, 2 bases at V and 4 bases at J, with 24 bases in the middle. CDR3 length: 19 amino acids. Germline assignment: CDR1 SGHTA and CDR2 FQGTGA. Here the CDR3 DNA reads TGTGCCAGCAGCTTATCGTTCGTGGGGAGGACCGTTTCAGGAAACACCATATATTTT. Protein: CASSLSFVGRTVSGNTIYF.

This clonotype was seen repeatedly, ten times or more. The chain couples TRBV28 to TRBJ2-7; perhaps TRBD2 as D (6 bases). Per the germline V gene, CDR1 is MDHEN and CDR2 is SYDVKM. V was cut by 7 bases and J by 2 bases, with 12 bases left in between. This CDR3 region has 13 residues. CDR3 bases: TGTGCCAGCACCGTGGGGGGAACCTACGAGCAGTACTTC. Protein product: CASTVGGTYEQYF.

This clonotype was counted ten times or more. The CDR3: CSVEFEGWTEAFF. The CDR3 DNA reads as TGCAGCGTTGAATTTGAGGGGTGGACTGAAGCTTTCTTT. The V gene is TRBV29-1, the J gene TRBJ1-1, with a possible D match to TRBD1 (5 bases). The germline V gene encodes CDR1 SQVTM and CDR2 ANQGSEA. Trimming removed 2 bases from V and 5 bases from J, with 12 bases in between. This CDR3 contains 13 residues.

This clonotype has a count of ten or more. The rearrangement links TRBV7-9 to TRBJ2-2; D gene ambiguous. The V end lost 6 bases, the J end lost 3 bases, and 14 bases lay between the germline ends. Germline V lookup: CDR1 SEHNR, CDR2 FQNEAQ (reference sequence). The CDR3 is 15 residues long. For the CDR3, the DNA is TGTGCCAGCAGTTTCAGTGGGTTCTACACCGGGGAGCTGTTTTTT. Translation gives CASSFSGFYTGELFF.

The V gene is TRBV18, the J gene TRBJ1-2, with D tentatively TRBD1 (5 bases). Per the germline V gene, CDR1 is KGHSH and CDR2 is LQKENI. V lost 3 bases and J lost 8, with 13 bases in between. The CDR3 loop spans 13 amino acids. The CDR3 sequence: CASSPGTPGGYTF. CDR3 sequence (DNA): TGTGCCAGCTCACCCGGGACCCCTGGGGGCTACACCTTC. Complete variable domain (other parts from reference TRBV18 and TRBJ1-2): NAGVMQNPRHLVRRRGQEARLRCSPMKGHSHVYWYRQLPEEGLKFMVYLQKENIIDESGMPKERFSAEFPKEGPSILRIQQVVRGDSAAYFCASSPGTPGGYTFGSGTRLTVV.

The table lists this clonotype with many counts. The gene calls are TRBV12-5 and TRBJ2-2; 11 bases are shared with TRBD2. The CDR3 totals 16 residues. Per germline, CDR1 LGHNT and CDR2 FRNRAP. Unmatched junction bases numbered 1, after V lost 3 bases and J lost 1 base. As DNA, the CDR3 is TGTGCTAGTGGTTTCGGGACTAGCGGGAACACCGGGGAGCTGTTTTTT. It yields the protein CASGFGTSGNTGELFF.

This clonotype was seen ten or more times. This sequence may be a read error, since a much larger clone differs from it by one base. The rearrangement links TRBV12-3 or TRBV12-4 to TRBJ2-7; D not certain. Between the trimmed V and J ends, which lost 2 bases and 0 bases, there was a span of 5 bases. The CDR3 length is 13 residues. The CDR3 nucleotides are TGTGCCAGCAGTTTACACCTCTCCTACGAGCAGTACTTC. Translated, it gives CASSLHLSYEQYF.

The chain recombines TRBV20-1 with TRBJ2-7, with 8 bases aligning to TRBD1. The germline gives CDR1 DFQATT, CDR2 SNEGSKA (reference sequence). Trimming took 0 bases from V and 4 from J; bases not matched to a gene: 5. The CDR3 is made up of 14 amino acids. For the CDR3, the DNA is TGCAGTGCTAGAGATATCGGACAGGGTTACGAGCAGTACTTC. This gives the protein CSARDIGQGYEQYF.

Note on this clonotype: A much larger clonotype is one base distant, so this may be a read error. This chain links TRBV7-9 with TRBJ1-1; D not certain. The CDR3 covers 14 residues. Germline V lookup: CDR1 SEHNR, CDR2 FQNEAQ (reference sequence). The CDR3 region has the DNA TGTGCCAGCTGCTTAGATATCGTTAACACTGAAGCTTTCTTT. This gives the protein CASCLDIVNTEAFF.

This clonotype came up many times. The chain uses TRBV6-1 and TRBJ1-2; D ambiguous. Trimming stripped 3 bases from V and 4 bases from J, with 12 bases between. Germline V gene sequence: CDR1 MNHNS, CDR2 SASEGT. CDR3 length equals 14 residues. CDR3 nucleotides: TGTGCCAGCAGTGAGGTGGATATCGGCTATGGCTACACCTTC. Translation gives CASSEVDIGYGYTF.

This clonotype was recorded many times. The chain carries TRBV6-5 and TRBJ2-2; D is undetermined. The germline gives CDR1 MNHEY, CDR2 SVGAGI. The CDR3 sequence is 15 residues long. The ends were cut back, 11 bases at V and 0 bases at J, with 16 bases in the middle. The CDR3 reads CAARNKLTNTGELFF. The CDR3, as DNA: TGTGCCGCCCGGAATAAGCTAACGAACACCGGGGAGCTGTTTTTT.

This clonotype was recorded many times. V usage is TRBV30 and J usage is TRBJ1-5; D gene ambiguous. The CDR3 is 15 amino acids. The V and J ends lost 2 bases and 3 bases respectively, with 14 bases between them. CDR1 and CDR2 from the germline V gene are GTSNPN and SVGIG (reference sequence). The CDR3 nucleotides are TGTGCCTGGAGTCAAGGGTCAGGCAACAATCAGCCCCAGCATTTT. The encoded protein is CAWSQGSGNNQPQHF.

As DNA, the CDR3 is TGTGCCAGTAGCCGGGACAGCTCTGGAAACACCATATATTTT. Translating it yields CASSRDSSGNTIYF. This chain joins TRBV19 and TRBJ1-3; 7 bases align to TRBD1. The germline V gene has CDR1 LNHDA and CDR2 SQIVND (reference sequence). The trim removed 6 bases at V and 0 bases at J, leaving 2 bases unmatched. This CDR3 spans 14 amino acids. Together with reference TRBV19 and TRBJ1-3, the CDR3 gives the full variable domain: DGGITQSPKYLFRKEGQNVTLSCEQNLNHDAMYWYRQDPGQGLRLIYYSQIVNDFQKGDIAEGYSVSREKKESFPLTVTSAQKNPTAFYLCASSRDSSGNTIYFGEGSWLTVV.

The chain carries TRBV5-1 and TRBJ1-2; D is perhaps TRBD1 (6 bases). In germline, CDR1 is SGHRS, CDR2 YFSETQ. The length of the CDR3 is 15 residues. The V gene lost 0 bases and the J gene lost 0 bases, with 9 bases spanning the gap. This chain's CDR3 is CASSLVGTSNYGYTF. The CDR3 coding sequence is TGCGCCAGCAGCTTGGTTGGGACATCTAACTATGGCTACACCTTC.